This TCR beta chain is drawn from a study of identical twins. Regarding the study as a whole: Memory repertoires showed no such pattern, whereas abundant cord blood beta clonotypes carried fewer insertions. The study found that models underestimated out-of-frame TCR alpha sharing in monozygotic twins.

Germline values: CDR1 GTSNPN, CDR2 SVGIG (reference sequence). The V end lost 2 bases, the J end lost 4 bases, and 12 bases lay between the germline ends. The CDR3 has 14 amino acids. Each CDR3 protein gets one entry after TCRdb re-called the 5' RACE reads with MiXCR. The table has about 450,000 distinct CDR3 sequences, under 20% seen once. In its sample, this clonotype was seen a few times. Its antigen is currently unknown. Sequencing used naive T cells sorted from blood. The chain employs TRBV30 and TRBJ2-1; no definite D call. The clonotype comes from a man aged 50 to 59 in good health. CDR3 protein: CAWSSEELYNEQFF. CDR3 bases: TGTGCCTGGAGTTCCGAGGAGCTATACAATGAGCAGTTCTTC.